Presented here are 21 T cell receptor beta chains from one specimen sequenced in a study of tumor-infiltrating lymphocytes in primary liver carcinoma. Total RNA (roughly 530 ng) served as template for TCR beta cDNA synthesis primed by a constant-region primer. Modified slightly, ARM-PCR produced TCR beta libraries over three nested multiplex PCR rounds. The two initial PCR rounds, roughly 10 cycles each, used TRBV1-TRBV30 forward and C-beta reverse primers. Each CDR3 protein gets one entry after TCRdb re-called the multiplex PCR reads with MiXCR. The sample contains 20,000 or so distinct CDR3 sequences, around three quarters of which appear only once. From roughly 18-30 mg of unsorted bulk tissue, DNA and RNA were co-extracted together. Material: liver tumor tissue from sampling region 1. Subset indicated: tumor region T1, superior pole. Receptor source: a man between 35 and 55 years old with primary liver carcinoma and hepatitis B virus infection.

To note about this clonotype: A read error may produce the germline difference seen at one junction end. This chain uses TRBV18 with TRBJ2-7; D is undetermined. This CDR3 is built from 14 residues. Per germline, CDR1 KGHSH and CDR2 LQKENI. CDR3 DNA sequence: TGTGCCAACTCACCATCGCACATCTCCTACGAGCAGTACTTC. Translating gives CANSPSHISYEQYF.

This chain links TRBV11-2 with TRBJ2-5; the D gene is possibly TRBD2 (6 bases). V lost 2 bases and J lost 5, with 18 bases in between. CDR3 size: 16 residues. CDR1 is SGHAT, CDR2 FQNNGV, per germline. As DNA, the CDR3 is TGTGCCAGCAGCTTAACAGGAGGGTGCTTGGGGGAGACCCAGTACTTC. It translates to CASSLTGGCLGETQYF.

A note on this clonotype: A single base separates this from a much larger clone, so it may be a read error. The DNA for the CDR3 is TGTGTCACCAGCACCGCGAGCGGGTGGGGTGATGAGACCCAGTACTTC. Translated: CVTSTASGWGDETQYF. V gene TRBV24-1 combines with J gene TRBJ2-5, with a tentative D call TRBD2 (6 bases). CDR1 is KGHDR and CDR2 is SFDVKD in the germline V gene. The CDR3 runs to 16 residues.

Turning to this clonotype: A much larger clone lies one base from this, so it may be a read error. The rearrangement links TRBV7-9 to TRBJ2-1; the match to TRBD2 covers 9 bases. The CDR3 totals 15 residues. In germline, CDR1 is SEHNR, CDR2 FQNEAQ (reference sequence). The CDR3 coding sequence is TGTGCCAGCAGCTCAGCGGGAGGAGGGTACAATGAGCAGTCCTTC. Protein product: CASSSAGGGYNEQSF.

Points on this clonotype: Just one base apart from a much larger clone, this may be a read error. V and J are TRBV11-3 and TRBJ2-1; 8 bases are shared with TRBD2. Germline loops: CDR1 SGHNT, CDR2 YENEEA. The CDR3 is 15 amino acids. CDR3 DNA: TGTGCCAGCGGCGCCGGGACTAGAGAGATTAATGAGCGGATCTTC. The encoded protein is CASGAGTREINERIF.

The sample holds a few counts of this clonotype. The V and J genes are TRBV20-1 and TRBJ2-7; D is uncertain. Looked up from germline, CDR1 is DFQATT and CDR2 is SNEGSKA (reference sequence). This CDR3 spans 14 amino acids. The V gene lost 5 bases and the J gene lost 0 bases, with 14 bases spanning the gap. CDR3 coding DNA: TGCAGTGCTCCTCCGGCGAGAGCCTCCTACGAGCAGTACTTC. Its protein product is CSAPPARASYEQYF.

About this clonotype: Mismatch with germline at one junction end may stem from a read error. The rearrangement links TRBV6-5 to TRBJ2-7, with TRBD1 matching over 7 bases. CDR3 length: 14 amino acids. CDR1 and CDR2 from the germline V gene are MNHEY and SVGAGI. The CDR3 protein is CASPPGTEYNERYF. The CDR3, as DNA: TGTGCCAGCCCCCCCGGGACAGAGTATAACGAGCGGTACTTC.

This clonotype appeared many times. This is likely a read error, given that the CDR3 carries no conserved phenylalanine or tryptophan at its end. Because the CDR3's place on the DNA is in doubt, the DNA is left out and the CDR3 is given as listed by TCRdb. V gene TRBV6-1 combines with J gene TRBJ2-7; TRBD2, as called in the table, went unchecked against the DNA. The CDR3 spans 18 residues, counting both ends. The germline CDR1 and CDR2 sequences are MNHNS and SASEGT. CDR3 in amino acids: CASSEVVGAGGASYEQHS.

About this clonotype: One end of the junction is discordant with germline, which a read error may explain. V is TRBV11-2 and J is TRBJ2-1, with 7 nucleotides matching TRBD2. CDR3 size: 16 residues. CDR1 and CDR2 (germline): SGHAT, FQNNGV. The CDR3 DNA follows: TGTGCTAGCAGCTTAGAGCTCCTAGCGGAAATGTATGAGCAGTTCTTC. This translates into CASSLELLAEMYEQFF.

The chain employs TRBV12-3 or TRBV12-4 and TRBJ1-6, with D uncertain. CDR3 size: 15 residues. V was cut by 9 bases and J by 7 bases, with 19 bases left in between. In DNA form, the CDR3 reads TGTGCCAGTAAGGTCGGGCTTCATTCAAATTCACCCCTCCACTTT. It codes for CASKVGLHSNSPLHF.

The table lists this clonotype with a count of one. This chain joins TRBV4-3 and TRBJ2-1; the D is unclear. The CDR3 has 12 residues. Germline V gene data show CDR1 as LGHNA and CDR2 as YSLEER. The V end lost 4 bases, the J end lost 8 bases, and 9 bases lay between the germline ends. As DNA, the CDR3 is TGCGCCAGCAGCCCCTCACACGATGAGCAGTTCTTC. Its translation: CASSPSHDEQFF.

The chain couples TRBV28 to TRBJ2-7, with 8 bases matching TRBD2. The CDR3 covers 14 residues. Germline CDR1 MDHEN, CDR2 SYDVKM. The trim removed 7 bases at V and 2 bases at J, leaving 7 bases unmatched. The CDR3 nucleotides read TGTGCCAGCAAACTCCTAGCGGGTGCCTACGAGCAGTACTTC. Protein sequence: CASKLLAGAYEQYF.

Comments on this clonotype: This likely comes from a read error, as the CDR3 has no conserved phenylalanine or tryptophan at its end. The V gene is TRBV11-2, the J gene TRBJ2-5; the D gene is possibly TRBD2 (5 bases). Germline values: CDR1 SGHAT, CDR2 FQNNGV. The CDR3 contains 18 residues. CDR3 sequence: CASSLARLALGRKETQYL. The CDR3 DNA follows: TGTGCCAGTAGCTTAGCGAGGCTAGCCCTGGGAAGAAAAGAGACCCAGTACCTC.

For this clonotype: Relative to the germline gene, one junction end is altered; a read error may explain this. The chain links TRBV12-3 or TRBV12-4 to TRBJ1-2, with D possibly TRBD1 on 5 matching bases. This CDR3 has 15 amino acids. The CDR3 bases are TGTGCCAGCAGTCTCCGGCACAGGCCTAACTATGGTTACACCTTC. Amino acids: CASSLRHRPNYGYTF.

A note on this clonotype: The CDR3 ends on some other residue instead of the conserved phenylalanine or tryptophan, so this is likely a read error. The V and J genes are TRBV7-9 and TRBJ1-5; D unclear. Germline CDR1 SEHNR, CDR2 FQNEAQ (reference sequence). The CDR3 length is 12 residues. V dropped 5 bases and J dropped 8 bases, with 10 bases sitting between them. The CDR3 DNA is TGTGCCAGCAGCGCATATTTTGAGCCCCAGCATTCT. Its protein is CASSAYFEPQHS.

For this clonotype: The junction departs from germline at one end; a sequencing error may be responsible. The DNA for the CDR3 is TGCACCAGCAGCTTGGACGGTAGCGGGAGTACGTCCTACAATGATCAGTTCTTC. Translated, it gives CTSSLDGSGSTSYNDQFF. The chain couples TRBV5-1 to TRBJ2-1; 9 positions match TRBD2. This CDR3 contains 18 residues. Looked up from germline, CDR1 is SGHRS and CDR2 is YFSETQ.

A remark on this clonotype: A junction end diverges from the germline sequence, so it may reflect a read error. The chain recombines TRBV5-4 with TRBJ2-3; D tentatively reads TRBD1 or TRBD2 (5 bases each). This CDR3 has 14 residues. The germline CDR1 and CDR2 sequences are SGHNT and YYREEE (reference sequence). The CDR3 reads CASSPGATLDMQYF. The CDR3 coding sequence is TGTGCCAGCAGCCCCGGGGCCACACTTGATATGCAGTATTTT.

Details on this clonotype: This CDR3 fails to terminate in the conserved phenylalanine or tryptophan, so it likely reflects a read error. The chain uses TRBV5-5 and TRBJ2-1; 8 bases line up with TRBD1. Unmatched junction bases numbered 9, after V lost 9 bases and J lost 1 base. The CDR3 covers 15 residues. Germline V gives CDR1 SGHKS, CDR2 YYEKEE (reference sequence). The CDR3 spells CANGSGQGSYNEQFL. In DNA form, the CDR3 reads TGTGCCAACGGCTCTGGACAGGGTTCCTACAATGAGCAGTTCTTA.

This clonotype has ten or more counts. V usage is TRBV30 and J usage is TRBJ2-2; 9 bases map to TRBD2. This CDR3 region has 15 residues. Trimming removed 5 bases from V and 2 bases from J; junction bases left unmatched: 6. Germline V gene lookup returns CDR1 GTSNPN and CDR2 SVGIG (reference sequence). The CDR3, as DNA: TGTGCCTGGCAAATAGCGGGAGCCAACACCGGGGAGCTGTTTTTT. Protein product: CAWQIAGANTGELFF.

With regard to this clonotype: Germline is not matched at one junction end, which may reflect a read error. The chain employs TRBV4-1 and TRBJ2-6, with D possibly being TRBD1 (5 bases). The CDR3 spans 17 residues. Germline values: CDR1 MGHRA, CDR2 YSYEKL. CDR3 amino acids: CASGQTAWGSGTNVLTF. CDR3 in DNA: TGCGCCAGCGGCCAGACTGCCTGGGGCTCTGGGACCAACGTCCTGACTTTC.

On this clonotype: The germline gene is not matched at one end of the junction; a read error may be the cause. This chain's CDR3 is CASGQSLAEPIYEQYF. The DNA for the CDR3 is TGCGCCAGCGGCCAATCCCTAGCGGAGCCAATTTACGAGCAATACTTC. The rearrangement uses TRBV4-1 and TRBJ2-7, with 7 bases matching TRBD2. This CDR3 spans 16 amino acids. CDR1 and CDR2 (germline): MGHRA, YSYEKL.